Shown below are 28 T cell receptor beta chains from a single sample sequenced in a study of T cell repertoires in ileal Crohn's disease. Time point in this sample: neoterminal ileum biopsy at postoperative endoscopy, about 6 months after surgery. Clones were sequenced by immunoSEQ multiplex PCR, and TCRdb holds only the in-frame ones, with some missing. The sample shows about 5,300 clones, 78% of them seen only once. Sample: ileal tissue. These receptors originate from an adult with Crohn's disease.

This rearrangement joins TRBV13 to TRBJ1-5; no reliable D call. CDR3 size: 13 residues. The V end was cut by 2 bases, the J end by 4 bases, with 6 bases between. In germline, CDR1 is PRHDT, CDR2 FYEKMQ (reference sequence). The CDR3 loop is CASSLSRNQPQHF. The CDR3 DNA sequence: TGTGCCAGCAGCTTATCCAGGAATCAGCCCCAGCATTTT.

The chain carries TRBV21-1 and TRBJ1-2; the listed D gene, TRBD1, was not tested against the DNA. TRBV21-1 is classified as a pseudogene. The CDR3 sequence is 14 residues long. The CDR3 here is CASSKPRQGDGYTF. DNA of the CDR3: TGTGCCAGCAGCAAACCGCGACAGGGAGATGGCTACACCTTC.

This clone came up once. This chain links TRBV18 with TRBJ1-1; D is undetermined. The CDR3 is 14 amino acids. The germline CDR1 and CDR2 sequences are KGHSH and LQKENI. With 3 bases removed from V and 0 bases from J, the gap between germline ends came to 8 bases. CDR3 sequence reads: CASSPRDVNTEAFF. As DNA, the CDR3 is TGTGCCAGCTCACCGAGGGATGTGAACACTGAAGCTTTCTTT.

Written as DNA, the CDR3 is TGTGCCAGCAGCCCGAACGGCGGGGGGGCAGTAATAGAGAATGAGCAGTTCTTC. It yields the protein CASSPNGGGAVIENEQFF. The chain joins TRBV7-6 to TRBJ2-1, with TRBD2 matching 9 bases. This CDR3 is built from 18 residues. J was trimmed by 7 bases and V by 5 bases; bases with no gene match: 18. CDR1 is SGHVS, CDR2 FNYEAQ, per germline.

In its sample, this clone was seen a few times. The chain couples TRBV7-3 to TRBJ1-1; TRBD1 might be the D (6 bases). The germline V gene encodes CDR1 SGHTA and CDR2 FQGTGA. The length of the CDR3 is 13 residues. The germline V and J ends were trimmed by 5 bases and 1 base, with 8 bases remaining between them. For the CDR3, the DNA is TGTGCCAGCAGCAGGACAGAGAACACTGAAGCTTTCTTT. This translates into CASSRTENTEAFF.

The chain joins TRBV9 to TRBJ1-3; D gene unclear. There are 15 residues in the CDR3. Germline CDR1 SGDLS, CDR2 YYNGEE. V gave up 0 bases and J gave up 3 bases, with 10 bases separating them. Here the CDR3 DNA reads TGTGCCAGCAGCGTAGGGGGTGTCCTTGGAAACACCATATATTTT. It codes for CASSVGGVLGNTIYF.

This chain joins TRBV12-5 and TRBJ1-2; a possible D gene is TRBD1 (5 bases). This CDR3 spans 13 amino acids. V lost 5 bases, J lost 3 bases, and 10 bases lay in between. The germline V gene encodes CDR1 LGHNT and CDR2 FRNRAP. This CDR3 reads CASGTQTDYGYTF. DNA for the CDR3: TGTGCTAGTGGTACGCAGACAGACTATGGCTACACCTTC. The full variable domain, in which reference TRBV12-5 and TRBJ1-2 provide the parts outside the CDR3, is DARVTQTPRHKVTEMGQEVTMRCQPILGHNTVFWYRQTMMQGLELLAYFRNRAPLDDSGMPKDRFSAEMPDATLATLKIQPSEPRDSAVYFCASGTQTDYGYTFGSGTRLTVV.

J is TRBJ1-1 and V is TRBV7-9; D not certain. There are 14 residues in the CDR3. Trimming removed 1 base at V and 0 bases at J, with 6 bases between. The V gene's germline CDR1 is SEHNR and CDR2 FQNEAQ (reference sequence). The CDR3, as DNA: TGTGCCAGCAGCTTAGTATTAATGAACACTGAAGCTTTCTTT. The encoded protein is CASSLVLMNTEAFF.

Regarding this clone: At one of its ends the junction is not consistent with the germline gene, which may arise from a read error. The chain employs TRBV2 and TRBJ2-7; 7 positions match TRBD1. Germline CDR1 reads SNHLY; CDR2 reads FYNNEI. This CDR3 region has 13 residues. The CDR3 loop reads CASILGTARQFNF. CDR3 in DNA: TGTGCCAGCATACTAGGGACAGCCCGCCAATTTAACTTC.

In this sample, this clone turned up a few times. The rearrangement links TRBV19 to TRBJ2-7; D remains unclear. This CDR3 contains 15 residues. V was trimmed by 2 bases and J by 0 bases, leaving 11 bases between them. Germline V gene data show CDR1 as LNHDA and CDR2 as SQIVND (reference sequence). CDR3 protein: CASSISPQSSYEQYF. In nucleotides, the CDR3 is TGTGCCAGTAGTATAAGCCCGCAAAGCTCCTACGAGCAGTACTTC.

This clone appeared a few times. CDR3 in amino acids: CASSLTISGTGDPSSEQFF. The CDR3 region has the DNA TGTGCCAGCAGCTTAACGATTTCTGGGACAGGGGATCCGTCAAGTGAGCAGTTCTTC. This chain connects TRBV7-3 to TRBJ2-1, with TRBD1 identical over 10 bases. CDR1 SGHTA and CDR2 FQGTGA come from the germline V gene. The length of the CDR3 is 19 residues. Trimming took 0 bases from V and 9 from J; bases not matched to a gene: 17.

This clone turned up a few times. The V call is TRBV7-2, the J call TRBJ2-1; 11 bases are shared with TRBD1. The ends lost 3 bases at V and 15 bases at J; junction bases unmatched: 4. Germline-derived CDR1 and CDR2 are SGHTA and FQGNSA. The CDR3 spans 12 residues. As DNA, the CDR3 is TGTGCCAGCAGCTTCCGGACAGGGGGCTTGTTCTTC. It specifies CASSFRTGGLFF.

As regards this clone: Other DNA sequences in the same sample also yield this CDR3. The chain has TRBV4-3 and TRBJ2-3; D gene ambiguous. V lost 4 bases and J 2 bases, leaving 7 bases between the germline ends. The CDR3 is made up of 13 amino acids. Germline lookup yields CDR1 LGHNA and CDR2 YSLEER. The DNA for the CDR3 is TGCGCCAGCAGCCCCAGTTCCACAGATACGCAGTATTTT. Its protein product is CASSPSSTDTQYF.

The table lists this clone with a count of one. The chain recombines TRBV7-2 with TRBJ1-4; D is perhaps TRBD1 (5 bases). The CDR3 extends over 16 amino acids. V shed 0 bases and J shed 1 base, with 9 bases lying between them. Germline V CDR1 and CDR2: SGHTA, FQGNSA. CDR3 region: CASSLARGGTNEKLFF. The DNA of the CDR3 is TGTGCCAGCAGCTTAGCAAGGGGCGGAACTAATGAAAAACTGTTTTTT.

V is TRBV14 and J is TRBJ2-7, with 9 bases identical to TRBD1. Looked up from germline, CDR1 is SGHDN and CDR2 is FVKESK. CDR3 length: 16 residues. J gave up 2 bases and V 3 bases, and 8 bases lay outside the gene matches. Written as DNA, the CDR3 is TGTGCCAGCAGCCAGTTTGTTGGGGACAGGGCCTACGAGCAGTACTTC. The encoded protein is CASSQFVGDRAYEQYF.

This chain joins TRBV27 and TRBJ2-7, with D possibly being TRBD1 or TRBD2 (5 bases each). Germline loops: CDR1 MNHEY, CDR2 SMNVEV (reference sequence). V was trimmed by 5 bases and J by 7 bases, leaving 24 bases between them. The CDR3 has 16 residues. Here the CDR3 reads CASSTRDQGRGTEQYF. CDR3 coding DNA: TGTGCCAGCAGTACCCGGGACCAGGGACGAGGTACAGAGCAGTACTTC.

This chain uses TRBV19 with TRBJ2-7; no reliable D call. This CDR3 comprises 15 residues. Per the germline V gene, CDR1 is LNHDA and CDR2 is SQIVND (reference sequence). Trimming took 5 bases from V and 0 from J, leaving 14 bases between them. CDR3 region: CASSDGSTFSYEQYF. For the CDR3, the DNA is TGTGCCAGTAGTGACGGCAGCACTTTCTCCTACGAGCAGTACTTC.

This CDR3 is CASSHTDWPNNEQFF. The CDR3 DNA sequence: TGTGCCAGCAGCCATACGGACTGGCCAAACAATGAGCAGTTCTTC. The genes are TRBV14 and TRBJ2-1; D possibly corresponds to TRBD2 (5 bases). The CDR3 is 15 amino acids. The V gene's germline CDR1 is SGHDN and CDR2 FVKESK. V was pared by 3 bases and J by 5 bases, with 14 bases between.

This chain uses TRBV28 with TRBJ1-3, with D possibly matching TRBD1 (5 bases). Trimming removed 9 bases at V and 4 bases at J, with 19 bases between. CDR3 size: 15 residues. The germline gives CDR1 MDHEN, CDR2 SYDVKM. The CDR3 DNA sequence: TGTGCCAGGAGACAGAGTCTGGACCACGGAAACACCATATATTTT. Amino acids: CARRQSLDHGNTIYF.

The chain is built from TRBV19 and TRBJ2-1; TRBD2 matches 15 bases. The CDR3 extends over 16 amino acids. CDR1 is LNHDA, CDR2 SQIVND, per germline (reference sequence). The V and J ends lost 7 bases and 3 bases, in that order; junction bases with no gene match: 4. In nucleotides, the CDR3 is TGTGCCAGTAACCCGGGACTAGCGGGGGGCTACAATGAGCAGTTCTTC. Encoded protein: CASNPGLAGGYNEQFF.

CDR3 nucleotides: TGTGCCAGTAGTAACCACAGGGTCTATGGCTACACCTTC. This gives the protein CASSNHRVYGYTF. This chain connects TRBV19 to TRBJ1-2, with D maybe TRBD1 (6 bases). There are 13 residues in the CDR3. In germline, CDR1 is LNHDA, CDR2 SQIVND (reference sequence). Trimming removed 4 bases from V and 4 bases from J, with 10 bases in between.

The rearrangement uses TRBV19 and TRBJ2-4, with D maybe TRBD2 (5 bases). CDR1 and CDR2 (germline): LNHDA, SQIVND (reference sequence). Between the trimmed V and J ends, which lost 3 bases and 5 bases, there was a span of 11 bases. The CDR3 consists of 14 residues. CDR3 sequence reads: CASSITGSENIQYF. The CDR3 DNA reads TGTGCCAGTAGTATTACGGGATCGGAAAACATTCAGTACTTC.

In DNA form, the CDR3 reads TGTGCCAGCAGCTTAGCTGGGTGGGGAGGCACATTCTACGAGCAGTACTTC. This sequence encodes CASSLAGWGGTFYEQYF. J is TRBJ2-7 and V is TRBV7-8; TRBD2 is a possible D gene (6 bases). The germline V gene has CDR1 SGHVS and CDR2 FQNEAQ. The CDR3 spans 17 residues. Trimming removed 0 bases from V and 3 bases from J, with 18 bases in between.

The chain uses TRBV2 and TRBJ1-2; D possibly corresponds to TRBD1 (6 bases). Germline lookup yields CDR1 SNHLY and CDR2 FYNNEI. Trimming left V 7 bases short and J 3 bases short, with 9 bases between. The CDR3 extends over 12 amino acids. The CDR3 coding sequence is TGTGCCAGCATAGGGGGTTACTATGGCTACACCTTC. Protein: CASIGGYYGYTF.

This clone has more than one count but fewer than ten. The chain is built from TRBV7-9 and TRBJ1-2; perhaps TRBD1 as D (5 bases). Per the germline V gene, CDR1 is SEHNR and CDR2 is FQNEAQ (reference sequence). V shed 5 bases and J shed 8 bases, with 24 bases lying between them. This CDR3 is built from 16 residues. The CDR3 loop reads CASSQTFDSPDLGYTF. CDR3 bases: TGTGCCAGCAGCCAGACCTTCGACAGCCCCGACTTGGGCTACACCTTC.

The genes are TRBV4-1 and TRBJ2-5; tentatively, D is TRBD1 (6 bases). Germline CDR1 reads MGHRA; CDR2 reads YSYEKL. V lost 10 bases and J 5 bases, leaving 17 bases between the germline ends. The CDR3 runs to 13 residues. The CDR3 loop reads CATSQGLYETQYF. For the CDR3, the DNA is TGCGCCACATCACAGGGCTTGTACGAGACCCAGTACTTC.

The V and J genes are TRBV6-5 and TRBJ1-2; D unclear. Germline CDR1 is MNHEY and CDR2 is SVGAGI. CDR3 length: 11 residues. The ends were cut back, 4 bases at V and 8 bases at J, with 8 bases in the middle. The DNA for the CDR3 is TGTGCCAGCAGTTCCCGTGGGGGCTACACCTTC. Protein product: CASSSRGGYTF.

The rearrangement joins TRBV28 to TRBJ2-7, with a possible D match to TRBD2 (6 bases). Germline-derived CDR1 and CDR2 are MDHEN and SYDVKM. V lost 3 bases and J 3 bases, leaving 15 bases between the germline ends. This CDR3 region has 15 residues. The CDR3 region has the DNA TGTGCCAGCAGTTTCCGGGACTTCGACCTCTACGAGCAGTACTTC. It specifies CASSFRDFDLYEQYF.